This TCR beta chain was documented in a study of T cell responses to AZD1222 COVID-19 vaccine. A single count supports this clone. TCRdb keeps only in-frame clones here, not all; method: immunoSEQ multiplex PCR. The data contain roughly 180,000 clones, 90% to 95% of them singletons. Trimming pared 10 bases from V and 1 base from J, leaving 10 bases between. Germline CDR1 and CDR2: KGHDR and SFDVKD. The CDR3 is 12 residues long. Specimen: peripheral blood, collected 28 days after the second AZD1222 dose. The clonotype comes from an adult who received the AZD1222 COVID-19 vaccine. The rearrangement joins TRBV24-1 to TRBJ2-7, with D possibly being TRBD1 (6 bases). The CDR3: CATQGSSYEQYF. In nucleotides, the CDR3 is TGTGCCACTCAGGGGAGTTCCTACGAGCAGTACTTC.